This T cell receptor beta chain was captured by sequencing in a study of T cell responses to AZD1222 COVID-19 vaccine. TCRdb's copy holds only in-frame clones and misses some; the assay was immunoSEQ multiplex PCR. Of roughly 150,000 clones in the sample, around 93% were seen once. This CDR3 is 17 amino acids long. Germline-derived CDR1 and CDR2 are ENHRY and SYGVKD. Germline trimming cut 1 base from V and 4 bases from J; bases unmatched to any gene: 8. This specimen consisted of peripheral blood, obtained on day 0 of AZD1222 vaccination. The sequence was obtained from an adult in good health. The chain combines TRBV10-3 with TRBJ2-5, with 11 bases that match TRBD2. DNA for the CDR3: TGTGCCATCAGTGAGTTACTAGCGGGAGCCCCGCGAGAGACCCAGTACTTC. This gives the protein CAISELLAGAPRETQYF.